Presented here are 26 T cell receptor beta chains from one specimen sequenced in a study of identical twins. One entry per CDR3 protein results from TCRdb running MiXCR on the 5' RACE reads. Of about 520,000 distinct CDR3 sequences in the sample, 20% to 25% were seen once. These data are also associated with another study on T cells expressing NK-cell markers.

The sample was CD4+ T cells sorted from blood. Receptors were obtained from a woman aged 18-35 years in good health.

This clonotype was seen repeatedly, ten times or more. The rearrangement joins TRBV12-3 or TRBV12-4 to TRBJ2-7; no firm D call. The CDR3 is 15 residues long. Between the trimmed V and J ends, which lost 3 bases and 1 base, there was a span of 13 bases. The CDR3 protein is CASSFRQGLSYEQYF. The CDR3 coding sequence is TGTGCCAGCAGTTTTCGGCAAGGTCTATCCTACGAGCAGTACTTC.

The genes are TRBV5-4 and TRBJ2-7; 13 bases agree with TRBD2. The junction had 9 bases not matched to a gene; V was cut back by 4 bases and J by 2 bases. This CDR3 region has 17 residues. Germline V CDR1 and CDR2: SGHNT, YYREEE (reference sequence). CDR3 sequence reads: CASSPGTSGTHTYEQYF. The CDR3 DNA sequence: TGTGCCAGCAGCCCCGGGACTAGCGGGACCCACACCTACGAGCAGTACTTC. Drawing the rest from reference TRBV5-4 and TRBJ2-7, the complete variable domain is ETGVTQSPTHLIKTRGQQVTLRCSSQSGHNTVSWYQQALGQGPQFIFQYYREEENGRGNFPPRFSGLQFPNYSSELNVNALELDDSALYLCASSPGTSGTHTYEQYFGPGTRLTVT.

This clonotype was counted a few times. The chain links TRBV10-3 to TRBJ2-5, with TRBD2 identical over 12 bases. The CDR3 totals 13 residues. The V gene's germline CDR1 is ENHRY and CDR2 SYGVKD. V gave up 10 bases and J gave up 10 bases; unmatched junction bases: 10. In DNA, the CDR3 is TGTGCCACCAACCTAGCGGGAGGGCCGGTCCAGTACTTC. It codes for CATNLAGGPVQYF.

In DNA, the CDR3 is TGTGCCAGCAGTTCCCGGACTAGCGCGACCGGGGAGCTGTTTTTT. Protein sequence: CASSSRTSATGELFF. The J gene is TRBJ2-2, the V gene TRBV27; 9 bases map to TRBD2. CDR3 size: 15 residues. CDR1 MNHEY and CDR2 SMNVEV come from the germline V gene (reference sequence). V was pared by 4 bases and J by 5 bases, with 5 bases of the junction left unmatched.

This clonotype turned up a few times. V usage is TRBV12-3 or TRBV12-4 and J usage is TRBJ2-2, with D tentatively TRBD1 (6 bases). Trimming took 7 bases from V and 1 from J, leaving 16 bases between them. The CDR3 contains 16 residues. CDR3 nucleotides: TGTGCCAGCACCGCCCCCGGGACACAGAACACCGGGGAGCTGTTTTTT. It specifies CASTAPGTQNTGELFF.

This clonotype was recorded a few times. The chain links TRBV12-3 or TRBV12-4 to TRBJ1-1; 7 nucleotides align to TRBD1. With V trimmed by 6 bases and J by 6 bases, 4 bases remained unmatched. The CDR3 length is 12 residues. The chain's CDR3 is CASSRQGPEAFF. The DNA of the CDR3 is TGTGCCAGCAGCAGACAGGGCCCTGAAGCTTTCTTT.

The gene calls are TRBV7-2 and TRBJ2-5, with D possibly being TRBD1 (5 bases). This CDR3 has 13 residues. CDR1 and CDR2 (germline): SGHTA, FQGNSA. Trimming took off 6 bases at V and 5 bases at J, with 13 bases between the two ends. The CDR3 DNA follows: TGTGCCAGCAGTACCCAGGGATACGAGACCCAGTACTTC. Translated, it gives CASSTQGYETQYF.

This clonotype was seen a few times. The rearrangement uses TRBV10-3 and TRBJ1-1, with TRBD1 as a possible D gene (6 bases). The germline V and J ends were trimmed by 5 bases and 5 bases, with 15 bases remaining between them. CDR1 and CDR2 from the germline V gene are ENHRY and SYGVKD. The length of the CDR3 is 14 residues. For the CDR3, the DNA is TGTGCCATCAGTCCGGGGACATCGGGAACTGAAGCTTTCTTT. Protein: CAISPGTSGTEAFF.

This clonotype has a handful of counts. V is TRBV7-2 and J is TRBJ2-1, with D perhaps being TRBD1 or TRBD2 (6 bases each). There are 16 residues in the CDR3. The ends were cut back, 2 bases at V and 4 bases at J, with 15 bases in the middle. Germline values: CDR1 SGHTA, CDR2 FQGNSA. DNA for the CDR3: TGTGCCAGCAGCTTACAAGGGGGGCGGCGGTACAATGAGCAGTTCTTC. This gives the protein CASSLQGGRRYNEQFF.

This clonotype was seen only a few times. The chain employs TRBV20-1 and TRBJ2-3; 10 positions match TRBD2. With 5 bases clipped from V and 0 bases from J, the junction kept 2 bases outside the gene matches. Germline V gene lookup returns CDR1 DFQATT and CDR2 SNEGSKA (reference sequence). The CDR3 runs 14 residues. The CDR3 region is CSASSGSSTDTQYF. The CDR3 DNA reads TGCAGTGCTTCTAGCGGGAGTAGCACAGATACGCAGTATTTT.

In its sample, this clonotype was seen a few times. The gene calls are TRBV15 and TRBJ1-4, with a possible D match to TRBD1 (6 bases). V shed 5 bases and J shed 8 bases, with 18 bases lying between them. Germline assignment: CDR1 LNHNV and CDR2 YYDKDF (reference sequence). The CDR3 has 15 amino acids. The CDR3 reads CATSPARGAGEKLFF. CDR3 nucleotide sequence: TGTGCCACCAGCCCCGCAAGGGGGGCGGGGGAAAAACTGTTTTTT.

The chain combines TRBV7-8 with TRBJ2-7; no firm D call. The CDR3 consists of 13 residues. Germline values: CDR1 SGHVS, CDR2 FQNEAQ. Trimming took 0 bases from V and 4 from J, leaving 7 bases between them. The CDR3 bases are TGTGCCAGCAGCTTAGCCCAGTTTTACGAGCAGTACTTC. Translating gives CASSLAQFYEQYF.

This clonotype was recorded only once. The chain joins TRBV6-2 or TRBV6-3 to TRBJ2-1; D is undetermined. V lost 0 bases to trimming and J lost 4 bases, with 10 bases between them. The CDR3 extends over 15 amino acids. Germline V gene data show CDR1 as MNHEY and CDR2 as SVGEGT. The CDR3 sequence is CASSYSGRLYNEQFF. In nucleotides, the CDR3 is TGTGCCAGCAGTTACTCGGGTAGGCTTTACAATGAGCAGTTCTTC.

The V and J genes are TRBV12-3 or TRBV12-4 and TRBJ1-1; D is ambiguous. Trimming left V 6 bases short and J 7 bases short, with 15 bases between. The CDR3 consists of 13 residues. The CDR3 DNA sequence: TGTGCCAGCAGCTGGAACGGGGAGGGTGAAGCTTTCTTT. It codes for CASSWNGEGEAFF.

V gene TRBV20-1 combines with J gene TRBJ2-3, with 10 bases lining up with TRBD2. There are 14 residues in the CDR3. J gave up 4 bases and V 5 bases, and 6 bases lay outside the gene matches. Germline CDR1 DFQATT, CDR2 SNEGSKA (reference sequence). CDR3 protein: CSALLAGSADTQYF. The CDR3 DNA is TGCAGTGCTCTACTAGCGGGGAGCGCAGATACGCAGTATTTT.

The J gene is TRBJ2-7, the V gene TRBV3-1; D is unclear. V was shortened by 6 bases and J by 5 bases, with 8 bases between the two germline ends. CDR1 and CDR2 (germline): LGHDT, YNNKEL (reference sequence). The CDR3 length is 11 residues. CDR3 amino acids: CASRHTNEQYF. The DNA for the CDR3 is TGTGCCAGCAGACACACTAACGAGCAGTACTTC.

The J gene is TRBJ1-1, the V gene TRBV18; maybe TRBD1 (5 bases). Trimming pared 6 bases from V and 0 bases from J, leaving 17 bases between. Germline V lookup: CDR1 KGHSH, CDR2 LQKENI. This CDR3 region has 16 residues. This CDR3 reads CASSPGLRNMNTEAFF. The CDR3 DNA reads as TGTGCCAGCTCCCCGGGACTCAGAAACATGAACACTGAAGCTTTCTTT. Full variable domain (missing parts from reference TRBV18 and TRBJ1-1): NAGVMQNPRHLVRRRGQEARLRCSPMKGHSHVYWYRQLPEEGLKFMVYLQKENIIDESGMPKERFSAEFPKEGPSILRIQQVVRGDSAAYFCASSPGLRNMNTEAFFGQGTRLTVV.

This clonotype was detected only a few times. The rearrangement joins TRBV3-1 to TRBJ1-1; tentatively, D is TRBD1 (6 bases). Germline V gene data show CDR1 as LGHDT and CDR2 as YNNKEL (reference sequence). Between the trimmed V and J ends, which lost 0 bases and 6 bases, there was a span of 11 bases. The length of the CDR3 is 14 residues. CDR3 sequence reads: CASSQEGGRPEAFF. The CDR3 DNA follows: TGTGCCAGCAGCCAAGAGGGGGGCCGCCCTGAAGCTTTCTTT.

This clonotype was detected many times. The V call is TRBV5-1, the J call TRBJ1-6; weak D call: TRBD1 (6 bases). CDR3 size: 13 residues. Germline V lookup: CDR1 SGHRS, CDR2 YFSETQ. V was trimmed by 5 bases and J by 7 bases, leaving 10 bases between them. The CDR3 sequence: CASRDGGNSPLHF. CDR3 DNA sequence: TGCGCCAGCAGAGACGGGGGCAATTCACCCCTCCACTTT.

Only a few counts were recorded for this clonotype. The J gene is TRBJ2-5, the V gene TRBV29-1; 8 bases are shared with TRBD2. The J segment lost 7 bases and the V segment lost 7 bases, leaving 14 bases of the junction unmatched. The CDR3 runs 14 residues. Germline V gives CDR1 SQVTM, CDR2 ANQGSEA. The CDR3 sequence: CSGGALGRDGTQYF. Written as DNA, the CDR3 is TGCAGCGGGGGAGCCCTCGGGAGGGACGGGACCCAGTACTTC.

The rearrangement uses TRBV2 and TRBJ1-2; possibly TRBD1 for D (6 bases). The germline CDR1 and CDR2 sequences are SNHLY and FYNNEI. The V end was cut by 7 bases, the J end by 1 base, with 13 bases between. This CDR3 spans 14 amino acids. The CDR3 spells CASTGAASNYGYTF. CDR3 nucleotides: TGTGCCAGCACGGGGGCAGCGAGTAACTATGGCTACACCTTC. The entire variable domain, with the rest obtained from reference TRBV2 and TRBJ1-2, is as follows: EPEVTQTPSHQVTQMGQEVILRCVPISNHLYFYWYRQILGQKVEFLVSFYNNEISEKSEIFDDQFSVERPDGSNFTLKIRSTKLEDSAMYFCASTGAASNYGYTFGSGTRLTVV.

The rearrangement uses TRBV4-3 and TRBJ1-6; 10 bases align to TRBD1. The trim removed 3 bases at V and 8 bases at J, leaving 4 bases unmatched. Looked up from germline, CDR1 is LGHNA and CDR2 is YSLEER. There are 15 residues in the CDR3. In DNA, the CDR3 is TGCGCCAGCAGCCATGCGGACAGGGGGTATTCACCCCTCCACTTT. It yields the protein CASSHADRGYSPLHF.

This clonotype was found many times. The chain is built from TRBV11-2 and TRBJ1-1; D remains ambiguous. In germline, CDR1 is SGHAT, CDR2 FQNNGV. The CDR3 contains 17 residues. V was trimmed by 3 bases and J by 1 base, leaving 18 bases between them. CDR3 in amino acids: CASSFRTRQTGNTEAFF. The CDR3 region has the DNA TGTGCCAGCAGCTTCCGGACGAGGCAAACGGGGAACACTGAAGCTTTCTTT.

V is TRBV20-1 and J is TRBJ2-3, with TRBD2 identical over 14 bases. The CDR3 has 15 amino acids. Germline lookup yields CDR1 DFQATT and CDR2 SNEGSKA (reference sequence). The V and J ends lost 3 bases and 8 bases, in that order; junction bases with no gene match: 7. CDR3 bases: TGCAGTGCTAGGGGACTAGCGGGGGCACTAGGTACGCAGTATTTT. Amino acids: CSARGLAGALGTQYF.

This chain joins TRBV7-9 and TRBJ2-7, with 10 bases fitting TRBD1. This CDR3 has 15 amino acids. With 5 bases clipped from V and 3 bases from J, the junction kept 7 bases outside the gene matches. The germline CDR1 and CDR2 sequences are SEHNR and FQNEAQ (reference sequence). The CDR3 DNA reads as TGTGCCAGCAGCCGGACAGGGGGGGTTTTCTACGAGCAGTACTTC. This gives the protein CASSRTGGVFYEQYF.

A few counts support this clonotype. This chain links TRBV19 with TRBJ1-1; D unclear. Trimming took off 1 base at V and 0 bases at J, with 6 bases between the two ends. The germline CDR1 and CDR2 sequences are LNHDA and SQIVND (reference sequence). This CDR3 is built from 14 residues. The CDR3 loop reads CASSIGTVNTEAFF. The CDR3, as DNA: TGTGCCAGTAGTATAGGGACGGTGAACACTGAAGCTTTCTTT.